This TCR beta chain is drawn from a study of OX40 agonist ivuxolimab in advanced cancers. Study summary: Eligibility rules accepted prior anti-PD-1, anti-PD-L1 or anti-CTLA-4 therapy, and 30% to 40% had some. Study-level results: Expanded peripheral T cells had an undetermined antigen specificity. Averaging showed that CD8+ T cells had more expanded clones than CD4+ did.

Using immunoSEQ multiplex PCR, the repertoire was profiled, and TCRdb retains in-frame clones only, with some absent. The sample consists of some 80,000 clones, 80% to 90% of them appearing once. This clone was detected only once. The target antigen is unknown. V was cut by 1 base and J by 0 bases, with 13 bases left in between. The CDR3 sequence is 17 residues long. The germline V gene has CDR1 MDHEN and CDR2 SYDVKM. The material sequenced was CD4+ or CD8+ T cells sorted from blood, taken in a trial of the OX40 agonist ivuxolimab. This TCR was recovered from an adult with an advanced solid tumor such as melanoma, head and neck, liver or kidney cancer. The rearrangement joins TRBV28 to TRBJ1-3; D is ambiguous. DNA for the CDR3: TGTGCCAGCAGTTTATTCGATCTGGGTATCTCTGGAAACACCATATATTTT. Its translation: CASSLFDLGISGNTIYF.